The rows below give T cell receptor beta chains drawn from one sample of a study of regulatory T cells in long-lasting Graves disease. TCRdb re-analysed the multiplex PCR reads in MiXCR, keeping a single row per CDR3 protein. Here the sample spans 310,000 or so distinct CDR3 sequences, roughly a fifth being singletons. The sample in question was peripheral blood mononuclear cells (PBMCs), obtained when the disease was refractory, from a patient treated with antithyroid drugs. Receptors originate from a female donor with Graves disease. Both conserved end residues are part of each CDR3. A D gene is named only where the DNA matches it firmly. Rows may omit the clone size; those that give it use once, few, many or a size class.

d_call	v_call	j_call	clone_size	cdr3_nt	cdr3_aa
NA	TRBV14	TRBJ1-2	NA	TGTGCCAGCAGCCAACACAAAACTAACTATGGCTACACCTTC	CASSQHKTNYGYTF
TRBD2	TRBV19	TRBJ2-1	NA	TGTGCCAGTCGCACGACTAGCGGCCTTAGGGAGCAGTTCTTC	CASRTTSGLREQFF
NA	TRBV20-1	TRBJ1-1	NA	TGCAGTGCTCAAATGCAGACCCAGGGTGGAGCTTTCTTT	CSAQMQTQGGAFF
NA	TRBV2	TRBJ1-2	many	TGTGCCAGCATCAAAGACAGGATGAACTATGGCTACACCTTC	CASIKDRMNYGYTF
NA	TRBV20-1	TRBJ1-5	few	TGCAGTGCTAGCGGGGGACCTCAGCCCCAGCATTTT	CSASGGPQPQHF
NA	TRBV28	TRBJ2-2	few	TGTGCCAGCAGTTTCTGGGATTTCACCGGGGAGCTGTTTTTT	CASSFWDFTGELFF
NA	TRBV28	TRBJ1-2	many	TGTGCCAGCAGTTTAGGGGGGGAGCGCGGCTACACCTTC	CASSLGGERGYTF
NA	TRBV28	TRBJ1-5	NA	TGTGCCAGCAGTTTTAGGCGGCAGCTTAATCAGCCCCAGCATTTT	CASSFRRQLNQPQHF
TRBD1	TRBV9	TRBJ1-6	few	TGTGCCAGCAGCTCGGACAGGGAGTTCTCACCCCTCCACTTT	CASSSDREFSPLHF
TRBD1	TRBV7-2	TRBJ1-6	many	TGTGCCAGCAGCGTCGGACAGGGGAGCTATAATTCACCCCTCCACTTT	CASSVGQGSYNSPLHF
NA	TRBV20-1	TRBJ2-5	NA	TGCAGTGCTAGTAGGGTCGGTTCGGGATCGGAGACCCAGTACTTC	CSASRVGSGSETQYF
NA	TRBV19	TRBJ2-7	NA	TGTGCCAGTAGGGGGGGACTGACGAGTTCCTACGAGCAGTACTTC	CASRGGLTSSYEQYF
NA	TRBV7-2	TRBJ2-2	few	TGTGCCAGCAGCTTCGGGCTTGTCTCCGGGGAGCTGTTTTTT	CASSFGLVSGELFF
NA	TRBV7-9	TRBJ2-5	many	TGTGCCAGCAGCTTAGCGGCCGGAGAGACCCAGTACTTC	CASSLAAGETQYF
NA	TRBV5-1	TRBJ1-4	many	TGCGCCAGCAACCGCGGGACTTCAAAAGGCCCAACTAATGAAAAACTGTTTTTT	CASNRGTSKGPTNEKLFF
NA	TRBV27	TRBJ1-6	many	TGTGCCAGCAGTCCCGACGCCGCCAGTTCAAATTCACCCCTCCACTTT	CASSPDAASSNSPLHF
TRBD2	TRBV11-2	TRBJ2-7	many	TGTGCCAGCAGCCCCTTGACTAGCGGGCCCTACGAGCAGTACTTC	CASSPLTSGPYEQYF
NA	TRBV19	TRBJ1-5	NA	TGTGCCACTCGTGACCCTAACCCTAATCAGCCCCAGCATTTT	CATRDPNPNQPQHF
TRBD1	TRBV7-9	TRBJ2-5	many	TGTGCCAGCAGCAATACAGACAGGGATCGCGGGACCCAGTACTTC	CASSNTDRDRGTQYF
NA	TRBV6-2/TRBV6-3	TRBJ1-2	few	TGTGCCAGCAGTTACTTAGGGAACGGTGGCTACACCTTC	CASSYLGNGGYTF
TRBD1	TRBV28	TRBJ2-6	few	TGTGCCAGCAGAACCGGGACAGGGTGGACTGGGGCCAACGTCCTGACTTTC	CASRTGTGWTGANVLTF
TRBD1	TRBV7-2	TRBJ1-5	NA	TGTGCCAGCAGCTCCCGAGGCCGATCGGGAGGGACAGCCTATCAGCCCCAGCATTTT	CASSSRGRSGGTAYQPQHF
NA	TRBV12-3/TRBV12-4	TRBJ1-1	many	TGTGCCAGCAGCTTAAACAGGAACACTGAAGCTTTCTTT	CASSLNRNTEAFF
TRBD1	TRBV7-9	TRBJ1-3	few	TGTGCCAGCTCCCGACCAGACAGGGCTGGAAACACCATATATTTT	CASSRPDRAGNTIYF
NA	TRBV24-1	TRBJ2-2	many	TGTGCCACCAGTGCGATCGGGGAGCTGTTTTTT	CATSAIGELFF
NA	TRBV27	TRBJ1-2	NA	TGTGCCAGCAGTAAGGTCCAGACCTATGGCTACACCTTC	CASSKVQTYGYTF
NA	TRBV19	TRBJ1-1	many	TGTGCCAGTAGTATACAGCGCGGGGGGAACACTGAAGCTTTCTTT	CASSIQRGGNTEAFF
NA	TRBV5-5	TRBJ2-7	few	TGTGCCAGCAGCTTGGGTGTCCAGGGTGTTGGGTCCTACGAGCAGTACTTC	CASSLGVQGVGSYEQYF
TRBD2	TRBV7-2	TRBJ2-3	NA	TGTGCCAGCAGCTTAATAGCGGGGGTTGGAGATACGCAGTATTTT	CASSLIAGVGDTQYF
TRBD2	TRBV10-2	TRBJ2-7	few	TGCGCCAGCAGTGTCCCGACGACTAGCGGGGGTGGCGAGCAGTACTTC	CASSVPTTSGGGEQYF
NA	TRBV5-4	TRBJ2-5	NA	TGTGCCAGCAGCTTGGCGGTCAGCTCGGAGACCCAGTACTTC	CASSLAVSSETQYF
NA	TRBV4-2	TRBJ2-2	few	TGTGCCAGCAGTTTCAGGGACACCGGGGAGCTGTTTTTT	CASSFRDTGELFF
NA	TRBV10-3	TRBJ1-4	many	TGTGCCATCAGTGGACGCCGCGGAGATGAAAAACTGTTTTTT	CAISGRRGDEKLFF
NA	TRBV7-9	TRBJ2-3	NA	TGTGCCAGCAGCCCCCAGCAGATCACAGATACGCAGTATTTT	CASSPQQITDTQYF
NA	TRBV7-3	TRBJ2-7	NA	TGTGCCAGCAGCTTAGGACAAATGGGGATGGACAAGCAGTACTTC	CASSLGQMGMDKQYF
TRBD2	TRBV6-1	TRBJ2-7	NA	TGTGCGGCCGGGCGGGGGGTGCAGTACTTC	CAAGRGVQYF
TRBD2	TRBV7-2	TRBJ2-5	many	TGTGCCAGCAGCTTAGGGACTAGCGGGGGGCAAGAGACCCAGTACTTC	CASSLGTSGGQETQYF
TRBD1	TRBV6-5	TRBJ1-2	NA	TGTGCCAGCAGTTACGGTGGACAGGGTAATGGCTACACCTTC	CASSYGGQGNGYTF
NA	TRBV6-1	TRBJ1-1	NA	TGTGCCAGCCGTGGGGATCTAAGGACTGAAGCTTTCTTT	CASRGDLRTEAFF
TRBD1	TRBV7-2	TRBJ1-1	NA	TGTGCCAGCGGACAGGGGGCGCACACTGAAGCTTTCTTT	CASGQGAHTEAFF
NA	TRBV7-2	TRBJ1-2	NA	TGTGCCAGCAGCCCGGGACGCTACTATGGCTACACCTTC	CASSPGRYYGYTF
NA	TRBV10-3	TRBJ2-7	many	TGTGCCATCAGTGAGTCATACCCGCCCGAGCAGTACTTC	CAISESYPPEQYF
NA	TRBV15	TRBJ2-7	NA	TGTGCCACCAGCCGGGAACCGGGGGCCCCTTACGAGCAGTACTTC	CATSREPGAPYEQYF
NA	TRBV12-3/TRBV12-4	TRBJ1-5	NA	TGTGCCAGCAGTTTACTCGGTTTTAGCAATCAGCCCCAGCATTTT	CASSLLGFSNQPQHF
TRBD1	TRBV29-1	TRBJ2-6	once	TGCAGCGTCTACAGGGGGACCGGTGGGGCCAACGTCCTGACTTTC	CSVYRGTGGANVLTF
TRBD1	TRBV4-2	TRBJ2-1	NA	TGTGCCAGCAGCCAAGTGGGACAGGGGGGGAATGAGCAGTTCTTC	CASSQVGQGGNEQFF
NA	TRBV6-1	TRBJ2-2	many	TGTGCCAGCAGGAGGGTAGCGAACACCGGGGAGCTGTTTTTT	CASRRVANTGELFF
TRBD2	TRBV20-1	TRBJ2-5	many	TGCAGTGCTAGAGATCGGGGCGCGGGGGGTATACGAGAGACCCAGTACTTC	CSARDRGAGGIRETQYF
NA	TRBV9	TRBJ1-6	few	TGTGCCAGCAGCGTAGGGATCAGAGATAATTCACCCCTCCACTTT	CASSVGIRDNSPLHF
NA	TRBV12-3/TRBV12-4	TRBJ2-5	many	TGTGCCAGCAGCCTTTTCGGGGGAGAGGGTATTGAGACCCAGTACTTC	CASSLFGGEGIETQYF
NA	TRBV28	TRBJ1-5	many	TGTGCCAGCTCCCTCGGGCACCTATCATATAGCAATCAGCCCCAGCATTTT	CASSLGHLSYSNQPQHF
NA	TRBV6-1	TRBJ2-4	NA	TGTGCCAGCAGTACACCCCGGTTGGAGGGAAACATTCAGTACTTC	CASSTPRLEGNIQYF
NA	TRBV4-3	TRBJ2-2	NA	TGCGCCAGCAGCCAAGATGGGGCCAACACCGGGGAGCTGTTTTTT	CASSQDGANTGELFF
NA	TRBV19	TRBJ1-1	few	TGTGCCAGTAGTTATCTGGGACGGAACACTGAAGCTTTCTTT	CASSYLGRNTEAFF
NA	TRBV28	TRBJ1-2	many	TGTGCCAGCAGCCCACCCGGGGTAAACTATGGCTACACCTTC	CASSPPGVNYGYTF
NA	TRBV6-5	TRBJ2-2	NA	TGTGCCAGCAGTTACGCCGGGGGGGGACAGGGAGCCAGGGGGGAGCTGTTTTTT	CASSYAGGGQGARGELFF
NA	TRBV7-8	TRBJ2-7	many	TGTGCCAGCAGCAAAGACGGCAGATCCTACGAGCAGTACTTC	CASSKDGRSYEQYF
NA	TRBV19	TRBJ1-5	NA	TGTGCCAGTAGTACCGGTAGGGACAGCAATCAGCCCCAGCATTTT	CASSTGRDSNQPQHF
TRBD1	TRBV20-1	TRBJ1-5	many	TGCAGTGCTAGAACAGGGGGCGGCAATCAGCCCCAGCATTTT	CSARTGGGNQPQHF
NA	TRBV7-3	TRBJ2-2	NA	TGTGCCAGCAGCTTAAACCGTTTGGGGACCCCCTCAAACACCGGGGAGCCGTTTTTT	CASSLNRLGTPSNTGEPFF